Listed below are T cell receptor beta chains from one sample, sequenced in a study of vaccination and CD4 T cells after COVID-19. Their antigens are not known. TCRdb re-analysed the PCR reads in MiXCR, keeping a single row per CDR3 protein. The table lists some 10,000 distinct CDR3 sequences, just over 60% of them singletons. The sequenced material came from CD4+ T cells from blood, cultured in vitro. The receptor source for this set is a human donor who had recovered from COVID-19. Both conserved end residues are part of each CDR3. D genes are given only for firm matches. Some rows mark clone size as missing; the rest say once, few, many or name a class of expanded clone.

clone_size	v_call	j_call	d_call	cdr3_aa	cdr3_nt
few	TRBV11-3	TRBJ2-2	TRBD1	CASSPRQGGTGELFF	TGTGCCAGCAGCCCCCGACAGGGCGGCACCGGGGAGCTGTTTTTT
few	TRBV11-2	TRBJ1-2	.	CASGGQDYGYTF	TGTGCCAGCGGGGGGCAGGACTATGGCTACACCTTC
.	TRBV7-2	TRBJ1-1	.	CASSQEVSGTEAFF	TGTGCCAGCAGCCAGGAGGTCAGTGGAACTGAAGCTTTCTTT
few	TRBV20-1	TRBJ2-5	TRBD2	CSANTGTSGIQETQYF	TGCAGTGCAAACACCGGGACTAGCGGGATCCAAGAGACCCAGTACTTC
once	TRBV19	TRBJ1-6	TRBD1	CASTSTGGRSPLHF	TGTGCCAGTACCAGTACAGGGGGCAGGTCACCCCTCCACTTT
.	TRBV20-1	TRBJ1-1	.	CSAREGGRSFGTEAFF	TGCAGTGCTAGAGAGGGGGGGCGCTCCTTCGGAACTGAAGCTTTCTTT
few	TRBV20-1	TRBJ1-6	TRBD1	CSARSGQGGSSYNSPLHF	TGCAGTGCTAGATCAGGACAGGGGGGAAGCTCCTATAATTCACCCCTCCACTTT
.	TRBV20-1	TRBJ2-3	TRBD2	CSAIIAGGTTDTQYF	TGCAGTGCTATAATAGCGGGAGGAACGACAGATACGCAGTATTTT
few	TRBV27	TRBJ2-3	.	CASTSGRTDTQYF	TGTGCCAGCACCAGCGGGCGCACAGATACGCAGTATTTT
.	TRBV7-8	TRBJ2-1	.	CASSPPSNEQFF	TGTGCCAGCAGCCCACCCTCCAATGAGCAGTTCTTC
once	TRBV7-3	TRBJ2-2	TRBD2	CASSLGAASGLTGELFF	TGTGCCAGCAGCTTAGGTGCCGCTAGCGGCCTCACCGGGGAGCTGTTTTTT
.	TRBV11-2	TRBJ2-2	TRBD2	CASSPTSGRGRTGELFF	TGTGCCAGCAGCCCGACTAGCGGGAGGGGCAGAACCGGGGAGCTGTTTTTT
.	TRBV5-3	TRBJ1-2	.	CARSPRFCYGYTF	TGTGCCAGAAGCCCCAGGTTTTGCTATGGCTACACCTTC
.	TRBV28	TRBJ1-1	.	CASSFGSLGQNTEAFF	TGTGCCAGCAGTTTTGGGAGCCTGGGACAGAACACTGAAGCTTTCTTT
.	TRBV7-3	TRBJ1-1	TRBD1	CASSLNRDSEAFF	TGTGCCAGCAGCTTAAATAGGGACAGCGAAGCTTTCTTT
.	TRBV11-1	TRBJ2-7	TRBD2	CASSLGRVAGVSSYEQYF	TGTGCCAGCAGCTTAGGCAGGGTAGCGGGAGTAAGCTCCTACGAGCAGTACTTC
once	TRBV7-2	TRBJ2-5	TRBD2	CASSRGGSGQETQYF	TGTGCCAGCAGCCGCGGGGGTAGCGGACAAGAGACCCAGTACTTC
.	TRBV6-1	TRBJ1-1	.	CAIQREGGEAFF	TGTGCCATCCAAAGGGAGGGGGGTGAAGCTTTCTTT
few	TRBV6-1	TRBJ1-1	TRBD1	CASSPGQERAEAFF	TGTGCCAGCAGTCCCGGACAGGAACGGGCTGAAGCTTTCTTT
.	TRBV15	TRBJ2-7	.	CATSRDPGLGYEQYF	TGTGCCACCAGCAGAGATCCGGGATTGGGCTACGAGCAGTACTTC
.	TRBV21-1	TRBJ2-3	.	CASSTKGILGGLTDTQYF	TGTGCCAGCAGCACTAAGGGTATCTTGGGCGGTCTCACAGATACGCAGTATTTT
few	TRBV19	TRBJ1-1	TRBD1	CASSIQGARMNTEAFF	TGTGCCAGTAGTATCCAGGGGGCAAGGATGAACACTGAAGCTTTCTTT
.	TRBV6-5	TRBJ1-5	.	CASSSTTQPQHF	TGTGCCAGCAGTTCGACCACTCAGCCCCAGCATTTT
.	TRBV9	TRBJ2-5	.	CASSVADRVSGETQYF	TGTGCCAGCAGCGTAGCTGATAGGGTATCGGGAGAGACCCAGTACTTC
.	TRBV27	TRBJ2-1	.	CASSVSWGEQFF	TGTGCCAGCAGTGTGAGCTGGGGGGAGCAGTTCTTC